Given below is one TCR beta chain in context. Method: immunoSEQ multiplex PCR; TCRdb's copy keeps in-frame clones and lacks some. The sample consists of roughly 120,000 clones, approximately 94% of them appearing once. Germline V CDR1 and CDR2: LGHDT, YNNKEL (reference sequence). This CDR3 is built from 16 residues. V shed 1 base and J shed 8 bases, with 15 bases lying between them. These data come from a study of control samples from healthy donors and cancer patients. This chain links TRBV3-1 (or the pseudogene TRBV3-2) with TRBJ1-6, with D perhaps TRBD1 (5 bases). Specimen: PBMCs. The origin of this receptor is a man aged 50 or older with head and neck cancer. The CDR3 loop reads CASSQVGRGNYSPLHF. CDR3 sequence (DNA): TGTGCCAGCAGCCAAGTGGGACGGGGGAATTATTCACCCCTCCACTTT.